This T cell receptor (beta chain) was recovered during a study of blood T cell repertoires in COVID-19. Study-level background: From T cells, B-cell-depleted T cells, or PBMCs came the material, which was cDNA or gDNA.

This CDR3 is 13 amino acids long. Trimming removed 5 bases from V and 2 bases from J, with 10 bases in between. In the authors' methods: For nucleated cells, counts were estimated from reference gene primer amplification. Assay: immunoSEQ multiplex PCR; the TCRdb copy retains only in-frame clones and omits some. V and J calls and clone size come straight from that table; D and trimming were deduced from the DNA. The table records about 76,000 clones, approximately 89% of them present only once. This clonotype was obtained from a human donor in a cohort sampled during active COVID-19. The J gene is TRBJ2-7, the V gene TRBV12-3 or TRBV12-4, with a tentative D call TRBD1 (5 bases). Input material: peripheral blood. CDR3 amino acids: CASSQGSTYEQYF. DNA of the CDR3: TGTGCCAGCAGTCAGGGTTCGACCTACGAGCAGTACTTC.